The 23 T cell receptor beta chains below come from one sample, sequenced in a study of cytomegalovirus exposure and HLA in healthy donors. In the PCR, 60 Vbeta and 13 Jbeta primers were used. Profiled with immunoSEQ multiplex PCR; TCRdb holds only in-frame clones, not every one. The data show roughly 150,000 clones, around 75% seen once. The specimen was PBMCs. These receptors all come from a man younger than 30 in good health and CMV-seropositive.

The rearrangement uses TRBV2 and TRBJ1-1; tentatively, D is TRBD1 (6 bases). The length of the CDR3 is 14 residues. Trimming took off 4 bases at V and 3 bases at J, with 12 bases between the two ends. The germline gives CDR1 SNHLY, CDR2 FYNNEI. The CDR3 spells CASSVTGSHTEAFF. In DNA, the CDR3 is TGTGCCAGCAGTGTAACAGGGAGTCACACTGAAGCTTTCTTT. Full variable domain (remainder filled in from reference TRBV2 and TRBJ1-1): EPEVTQTPSHQVTQMGQEVILRCVPISNHLYFYWYRQILGQKVEFLVSFYNNEISEKSEIFDDQFSVERPDGSNFTLKIRSTKLEDSAMYFCASSVTGSHTEAFFGQGTRLTVV.

The rearrangement links TRBV6-5 to TRBJ1-2, with 12 bases aligning to TRBD1. The CDR3 runs 15 residues. After removal of 7 bases from V and 7 bases from J, the junction contained 10 bases not matched to a gene. Per germline, CDR1 MNHEY and CDR2 SVGAGI. The chain's CDR3 is CASTSPGQGAGGYTF. The CDR3 DNA sequence: TGTGCCAGCACCTCCCCGGGACAGGGGGCGGGTGGCTACACCTTC.

V is TRBV30 and J is TRBJ2-2, with 7 bases that match TRBD1. The CDR3 runs to 14 residues. The trim removed 4 bases at V and 4 bases at J, leaving 6 bases unmatched. Looked up from germline, CDR1 is GTSNPN and CDR2 is SVGIG (reference sequence). The CDR3 nucleotides are TGTGCCTGGACCCGGGCAGGGGGCACCGGGGAGCTGTTTTTT. Translating it yields CAWTRAGGTGELFF.

This chain joins TRBV2 and TRBJ2-7; 7 bases line up with TRBD1. Unmatched junction bases numbered 9, after V lost 6 bases and J lost 4 bases. The CDR3 extends over 14 amino acids. The V gene's germline CDR1 is SNHLY and CDR2 FYNNEI. CDR3: CASRPGDSLYEQYV. The CDR3 DNA follows: TGTGCCAGCAGGCCTGGGGACAGTCTATACGAGCAGTACGTC.

The chain joins TRBV27 to TRBJ2-1; TRBD2 agrees at 7 bases. There are 17 residues in the CDR3. Germline V gene sequence: CDR1 MNHEY, CDR2 SMNVEV (reference sequence). J lost 5 bases, V lost 6 bases, and 16 bases had no gene match. The CDR3 reads CASSPLGSGVLDNEQFF. The CDR3, as DNA: TGTGCCAGCAGCCCTTTGGGAAGCGGGGTGCTTGACAATGAGCAGTTCTTC.

CDR3 in amino acids: CSSSLQGYEQYV. For the CDR3, the DNA is TGTTCCAGCAGCTTGCAGGGTTACGAGCAGTACGTC. The V call is TRBV7-9, the J call TRBJ2-7; weak D call: TRBD1 (5 bases). Per the germline V gene, CDR1 is SEHNR and CDR2 is FQNEAQ (reference sequence). This CDR3 has 12 residues.

This chain connects TRBV5-8 to TRBJ2-2; 7 bases match TRBD1. The CDR3 runs 16 residues. Trimming removed 4 bases from V and 5 bases from J; junction bases left unmatched: 11. The germline CDR1 and CDR2 sequences are SGHTS and YDEGEE. CDR3 protein: CASSPGTVSLTGELFF. In nucleotides, the CDR3 is TGTGCCAGCAGCCCAGGGACAGTCTCCCTAACCGGGGAGCTGTTTTTT.

The chain is built from TRBV5-1 and TRBJ1-2, with TRBD1 matching 9 bases. Unmatched junction bases numbered 11, after V lost 4 bases and J lost 4 bases. The length of the CDR3 is 16 residues. The germline V gene has CDR1 SGHRS and CDR2 YFSETQ. The CDR3 loop reads CASSDQQGALGYGYTF. CDR3 sequence (DNA): TGCGCCAGCAGCGATCAACAGGGGGCGCTTGGCTATGGCTACACCTTC.

The DNA for the CDR3 is TGTGCCAGCAGCTTGAGAGGGACAGGGTCATTCTCTAACTATGGCTACACCTTC. Its translation is CASSLRGTGSFSNYGYTF. The rearrangement uses TRBV5-4 and TRBJ1-2; 9 bases are shared with TRBD1. Germline assignment: CDR1 SGHNT and CDR2 YYREEE (reference sequence). With 1 base clipped from V and 0 bases from J, the junction kept 10 bases outside the gene matches. This CDR3 region has 18 residues.

CDR3 amino acids: CASSLGLEPDTQYF. The CDR3 DNA reads TGTGCCAGCAGTCTTGGACTAGAACCAGATACGCAGTATTTT. The V gene is TRBV28, the J gene TRBJ2-3; TRBD2 aligns across 7 bases. Germline loops: CDR1 MDHEN, CDR2 SYDVKM. The CDR3 totals 14 residues. After removal of 5 bases from V and 4 bases from J, the junction contained 6 bases not matched to a gene.

The chain employs TRBV2 and TRBJ2-7, with D perhaps matching TRBD2 (6 bases). CDR3 length: 15 amino acids. Germline V gene lookup returns CDR1 SNHLY and CDR2 FYNNEI. Trimming removed 4 bases from V and 2 bases from J, with 15 bases in between. DNA of the CDR3: TGTGCCAGCAGTGGTCTATTCCGGGAGACCTACGAGCAGTACGTC. This encodes CASSGLFRETYEQYV.

V usage is TRBV30 and J usage is TRBJ2-1; a possible D gene is TRBD1 (5 bases). V was shortened by 0 bases and J by 5 bases, with 8 bases between the two germline ends. The CDR3 totals 13 residues. The germline V gene has CDR1 GTSNPN and CDR2 SVGIG (reference sequence). Written as DNA, the CDR3 is TGTGCCTGGAGTGTGGGGCCGAACAATGAGCAGTTCTTC. Amino acids: CAWSVGPNNEQFF.

The V call is TRBV11-2, the J call TRBJ1-5; D perhaps matches TRBD1 (6 bases). V was trimmed by 5 bases and J by 0 bases, leaving 11 bases between them. Germline CDR1 SGHAT, CDR2 FQNNGV. This CDR3 is built from 15 residues. The CDR3 is CASSRTAISNQPQHF. In DNA, the CDR3 is TGTGCCAGCAGCCGGACAGCGATTAGCAATCAGCCCCAGCATTTT. Complete variable domain (other parts from reference TRBV11-2 and TRBJ1-5): EAGVAQSPRYKIIEKRQSVAFWCNPISGHATLYWYQQILGQGPKLLIQFQNNGVVDDSQLPKDRFSAERLKGVDSTLKIQPAKLEDSAVYLCASSRTAISNQPQHFGDGTRLSIL.

CDR3 DNA sequence: TGTGCCTGGAGGGGACAGGGACAGCCCCAGCATTTT. It translates to CAWRGQGQPQHF. The chain joins TRBV30 to TRBJ1-5, with 9 bases identical to TRBD1. Germline lookup yields CDR1 GTSNPN and CDR2 SVGIG (reference sequence). V gave up 3 bases and J gave up 7 bases; unmatched junction bases: 1. The CDR3 is 12 amino acids.

The chain combines TRBV28 with TRBJ2-5; a weak D match, TRBD1 (5 bases). CDR3 length: 13 amino acids. The germline V gene has CDR1 MDHEN and CDR2 SYDVKM. The V end lost 4 bases, the J end lost 2 bases, and 8 bases lay between the germline ends. In DNA form, the CDR3 reads TGTGCCAGCAGTTCAGGGCGGCAAGAGACCCAGTACTTC. Translating it yields CASSSGRQETQYF. Using reference TRBV28 and TRBJ2-5 for the parts outside the CDR3, the full variable domain is DVKVTQSSRYLVKRTGEKVFLECVQDMDHENMFWYRQDPGLGLRLIYFSYDVKMKEKGDIPEGYSVSREKKERFSLILESASTNQTSMYLCASSSGRQETQYFGPGTRLLVL.

V usage is TRBV9 and J usage is TRBJ2-3; the D is unclear. Germline V gives CDR1 SGDLS, CDR2 YYNGEE. This CDR3 region has 15 residues. The ends were cut back, 4 bases at V and 0 bases at J, with 12 bases in the middle. CDR3 residues: CASSPLSASTDTQYF. CDR3 nucleotide sequence: TGTGCCAGCAGCCCACTCTCTGCCAGCACAGATACGCAGTATTTT. The full variable domain, in which reference TRBV9 and TRBJ2-3 provide the parts outside the CDR3, is DSGVTQTPKHLITATGQRVTLRCSPRSGDLSVYWYQQSLDQGLQFLIQYYNGEERAKGNILERFSAQQFPDLHSELNLSSLELGDSALYFCASSPLSASTDTQYFGPGTRLTVL.

V is TRBV11-2 and J is TRBJ2-7, with 9 bases fitting TRBD1. There are 18 residues in the CDR3. The V and J ends lost 1 base and 3 bases, in that order; junction bases with no gene match: 13. Germline V lookup: CDR1 SGHAT, CDR2 FQNNGV. The CDR3 here is CASSLVFGSGTGFYEQYV. CDR3 nucleotides: TGTGCCAGCAGCTTAGTTTTTGGTTCTGGGACAGGGTTCTACGAGCAGTACGTC.

The V gene is TRBV13, the J gene TRBJ1-1; TRBD1 matches at 9 bases. The CDR3 is 17 residues long. CDR1 and CDR2 (germline): PRHDT, FYEKMQ (reference sequence). J gave up 1 base and V 1 base, and 7 bases lay outside the gene matches. The CDR3 DNA reads TGTGCCAGCAGCTTAGTACAGGGGGCGCTTAAGAACACTGAAGCTTTCTTT. Its protein is CASSLVQGALKNTEAFF. The variable domain in full, completed from reference TRBV13 and TRBJ1-1, reads AAGVIQSPRHLIKEKRETATLKCYPIPRHDTVYWYQQGPGQDPQFLISFYEKMQSDKGSIPDRFSAQQFSDYHSELNMSSLELGDSALYFCASSLVQGALKNTEAFFGQGTRLTVV.

This sequence joins TRBV28 and TRBJ1-2; D might be TRBD1 (6 bases). This CDR3 region has 13 residues. Trimming left V 5 bases short and J 2 bases short, with 9 bases between. CDR1 is MDHEN and CDR2 is SYDVKM in the germline V gene. CDR3 sequence (DNA): TGTGCCAGCAGTCTGACAGGCAACTATGGCTACACCTTC. Protein: CASSLTGNYGYTF.

The chain couples TRBV5-1 to TRBJ1-4; 8 bases fit TRBD1. The CDR3 sequence is 16 residues long. CDR1 and CDR2 from the germline V gene are SGHRS and YFSETQ. V trimming: 0 bases; J trimming: 8 bases; junction bases outside the gene matches: 9. The CDR3 loop reads CASSLGPQGAQEKLFF. The CDR3 DNA reads TGCGCCAGCAGCTTGGGGCCGCAGGGGGCTCAAGAAAAACTGTTTTTT. The full variable domain, its missing parts supplied by reference TRBV5-1 and TRBJ1-4, is KAGVTQTPRYLIKTRGQQVTLSCSPISGHRSVSWYQQTPGQGLQFLFEYFSETQRNKGNFPGRFSGRQFSNSRSEMNVSTLELGDSALYLCASSLGPQGAQEKLFFGSGTQLSVL.

This chain joins TRBV11-1 and TRBJ1-1; 7 bases fit TRBD1. Germline lookup yields CDR1 SGHAT and CDR2 FQDESV (reference sequence). The junction had 14 bases not matched to a gene; V was cut back by 4 bases and J by 6 bases. The CDR3 spans 16 residues. The CDR3 sequence: CASSSRTGRFMAEAFF. Written as DNA, the CDR3 is TGTGCCAGCAGCTCCCGGACAGGCCGATTTATGGCTGAAGCTTTCTTT.

The chain is built from TRBV28 and TRBJ1-4; possible D gene TRBD1, 6 bases. CDR1 is MDHEN and CDR2 is SYDVKM in the germline V gene. The CDR3 has 13 residues. Trimming cost V 5 bases and J 8 bases, with 12 bases left between them. The CDR3 bases are TGTGCCAGCAGTCGGACAGTTCGGGAAAAACTGTTTTTT. It is translated as CASSRTVREKLFF.

The chain links TRBV27 to TRBJ1-1; 9 bases match TRBD1. Trimming removed 4 bases from V and 3 bases from J; junction bases left unmatched: 3. Germline loops: CDR1 MNHEY, CDR2 SMNVEV (reference sequence). This CDR3 has 14 amino acids. This CDR3 is CASSSGQGHTEAFF. CDR3 nucleotide sequence: TGTGCCAGCAGTTCGGGACAGGGCCACACTGAAGCTTTCTTT.